Only one count was recorded for the clone carrying this T cell receptor (beta chain). This record belongs to a study of blood T cell repertoires in COVID-19. Study in general: The study drew acute and convalescent COVID-19 samples from the United States, Italy and Spain. PBMCs, B-cell-depleted T cells, or T cells provided the cDNA or gDNA that made up the material.

Germline V lookup: CDR1 LGHNA, CDR2 YNFKEQ. The CDR3 has 18 amino acids. Trimming removed 0 bases at V and 7 bases at J, with 21 bases between. In the authors' workflow: Amplified reference gene primers provided the basis for estimating nucleated cell counts. The data were produced by immunoSEQ multiplex PCR, yet TCRdb's version contains in-frame clones alone and is incomplete. V, J and clone size are taken as reported in that table, and D and trimming were inferred from the DNA itself. The sample has about 150,000 clones, around 80% seen once. This sequence joins TRBV4-2 and TRBJ1-4; D perhaps matches TRBD1 (6 bases). This TCR derives from a woman between 45 and 60 years old with acute or convalescent COVID-19. The sample consisted of peripheral blood. CDR3 nucleotide sequence: TGTGCCAGCAGCCAAGAAACGGGGGGCGCGGGTCGTTTTGAAAAACTGTTTTTT. Translated, it gives CASSQETGGAGRFEKLFF.